A single sample is the source of the 3 T cell receptor beta chains below, sequenced in a study of shared clonotypes between healthy human individuals. The method was immunoSEQ multiplex PCR; TCRdb's version includes in-frame clones alone and lacks a portion of them. The sample includes about 800,000 clones, approximately 97% of them seen just once. It was CD45RO-negative cells, positively selected for CCR7, that made up naive CD8 cells, with terminally differentiated effector memory CD45RA+ cells excluded. Sequencing was carried out using naive CD8+ T cells sorted from blood. Receptor source: a man in his thirties or forties in good health.

V and J are TRBV6-5 and TRBJ1-2, with D uncertain. Germline values: CDR1 MNHEY, CDR2 SVGAGI. The CDR3 length is 15 residues. Trimming left V 0 bases short and J 8 bases short, with 16 bases between. This CDR3 is CASSYSNDFPDGYTF. For the CDR3, the DNA is TGTGCCAGCAGTTACTCGAATGATTTTCCAGACGGCTACACCTTC.

The V and J genes are TRBV28 and TRBJ1-5, with D hard to call. The germline V gene has CDR1 MDHEN and CDR2 SYDVKM. The CDR3 extends over 15 amino acids. V lost 2 bases and J lost 7, with 15 bases in between. Here the CDR3 reads CASSLPDLPLQPQHF. CDR3 DNA sequence: TGTGCCAGCAGTTTACCGGACCTCCCTTTGCAGCCCCAGCATTTT.

This chain joins TRBV5-8 and TRBJ2-7; D is uncertain. V gave up 4 bases and J gave up 4 bases, with 6 bases separating them. CDR3 length: 11 residues. Germline CDR1 reads SGHTS; CDR2 reads YDEGEE. The CDR3 DNA follows: TGTGCCAGCAGCCCCTGGTACGAGCAGTACTTC. Protein: CASSPWYEQYF.